Following are 31 T cell receptor beta chains from one sample sequenced in a study of blood T cells in healthy people across ages (dated by TCRdb to between 2015 and 2016). The method behind the library was 5' RACE. Sequencing was carried out with an Illumina HiSeq 2500. A second roughly 6 to 11 cycle PCR used a sample-barcoded 5' primer and a J-beta primer mix. TCRdb reprocessed the public reads (quality trimming at Q25 with fastp, clone calling with MiXCR) and kept in-frame beta chains. Rows are unified per CDR3 protein, each entry keeping the most common DNA and genes. Counted in this sample were about 670,000 distinct CDR3 sequences; around 52% of them appeared once. About 14% of the sample is held by the ten biggest clonotypes. Sequenced sample: blood. The receptors here all came from a woman of 80 years or more in good health.

This chain links TRBV6-6 with TRBJ2-3, with TRBD1 matching 9 bases. The trim removed 6 bases at V and 4 bases at J, leaving 8 bases unmatched. In germline, CDR1 is MNHNY, CDR2 SVGAGI (reference sequence). The CDR3 totals 15 residues. The CDR3 nucleotides read TGTGCCAGCAGCAACGGGGACAGGGTTCCAGATACGCAGTATTTT. This gives the protein CASSNGDRVPDTQYF.

The chain recombines TRBV28 with TRBJ2-4; the D is unclear. The CDR3 totals 15 residues. The V gene's germline CDR1 is MDHEN and CDR2 SYDVKM. The V end lost 3 bases, the J end lost 1 base, and 10 bases lay between the germline ends. CDR3 bases: TGTGCCAGCAGTTTCCAGAGTCTGGCCAAAAACATTCAGTACTTC. Amino acids: CASSFQSLAKNIQYF. Complete variable domain (other parts from reference TRBV28 and TRBJ2-4): DVKVTQSSRYLVKRTGEKVFLECVQDMDHENMFWYRQDPGLGLRLIYFSYDVKMKEKGDIPEGYSVSREKKERFSLILESASTNQTSMYLCASSFQSLAKNIQYFGAGTRLSVL.

Details on this clonotype: One base away lies a much larger clone, so this may be a sequencing read error. This rearrangement joins TRBV5-1 to TRBJ2-1; D possibly corresponds to TRBD2 (5 bases). Looked up from germline, CDR1 is SGHRS and CDR2 is YFSETQ. CDR3 length: 15 residues. Trimming cost V 0 bases and J 4 bases, with 11 bases left between them. The CDR3 DNA sequence: TGCGCCAGCAGCTTGGGAGGGCCGGGGTACAATGAGCAGTTCTTC. Translation: CASSLGGPGYNEQFF.

This clonotype was recorded once. This chain connects TRBV7-2 to TRBJ2-4; 8 bases map to TRBD2. CDR1 and CDR2 (germline): SGHTA, FQGNSA. Trimming took 5 bases from V and 0 from J; bases not matched to a gene: 6. This CDR3 comprises 16 residues. This CDR3 reads CASSTTSGLAKNIQYF. CDR3 in DNA: TGTGCCAGCAGCACAACTAGCGGACTAGCCAAAAACATTCAGTACTTC.

The rearrangement joins TRBV7-2 to TRBJ2-5; 10 positions match TRBD2. The CDR3 has 16 amino acids. Germline values: CDR1 SGHTA, CDR2 FQGNSA. The V gene end was trimmed by 5 bases and the J gene end by 11 bases; junction bases not matched to a gene: 17. The DNA of the CDR3 is TGTGCCAGCAGCCAAGACGTGAGCGGGGGGGCTTTTGAGCAGTACTTC. Translation gives CASSQDVSGGAFEQYF.

A few counts support this clonotype. The chain recombines TRBV9 with TRBJ1-2, with 10 bases matching TRBD1. The V and J ends lost 0 bases and 2 bases, in that order; junction bases with no gene match: 1. Germline V CDR1 and CDR2: SGDLS, YYNGEE. The CDR3 extends over 15 amino acids. CDR3 sequence reads: CASSVGGQGNYGYTF. The CDR3 DNA follows: TGTGCCAGCAGCGTAGGGGGACAGGGGAACTATGGCTACACCTTC.

This clonotype was found many times. This chain uses TRBV3-1 with TRBJ2-7; D perhaps matches TRBD2 (5 bases). The CDR3 has 13 amino acids. Per germline, CDR1 LGHDT and CDR2 YNNKEL (reference sequence). V was pared by 1 base and J by 5 bases, with 9 bases between. Written as DNA, the CDR3 is TGTGCCAGCAGCCAAGCACTAGGCGACGAGCAGTACTTC. Translation gives CASSQALGDEQYF.

The chain joins TRBV12-3 or TRBV12-4 to TRBJ2-2, with a tentative D call TRBD1 (6 bases). The V end lost 2 bases, the J end lost 2 bases, and 9 bases lay between the germline ends. The CDR3 covers 15 residues. The CDR3 loop is CASSLNRANTGELFF. The CDR3 nucleotides read TGTGCCAGCAGTTTAAACAGGGCTAACACCGGGGAGCTGTTTTTT.

The chain joins TRBV10-3 to TRBJ2-2, with 7 nucleotides matching TRBD2. The CDR3 has 16 amino acids. V trimming: 2 bases; J trimming: 6 bases; junction bases outside the gene matches: 9. The germline V gene has CDR1 ENHRY and CDR2 SYGVKD. CDR3 sequence (DNA): TGTGCCATCAGTGAGAGAGAAGGACTAGGCGCCGGGGAGCTGTTTTTT. Translation gives CAISEREGLGAGELFF.

The CDR3 DNA is TGCAGTGCTTCCCCTCGGACAATCAATGAGCAGTTCTTC. It translates to CSASPRTINEQFF. The chain links TRBV20-1 to TRBJ2-1; maybe TRBD1 (5 bases). The CDR3 covers 13 residues. The germline V and J ends were trimmed by 5 bases and 6 bases, with 14 bases remaining between them. Germline V gene sequence: CDR1 DFQATT, CDR2 SNEGSKA (reference sequence).

This clonotype was found a few times. The J gene is TRBJ2-1, the V gene TRBV28, with a weak D call TRBD1 (6 bases). Per the germline V gene, CDR1 is MDHEN and CDR2 is SYDVKM. V was pared by 7 bases and J by 1 base, with 17 bases between. The CDR3 covers 16 residues. CDR3 region: CASIGRGVYSYNEQFF. Here the CDR3 DNA reads TGTGCCAGCATAGGCAGGGGAGTCTATTCCTACAATGAGCAGTTCTTC.

The chain has TRBV20-1 and TRBJ1-6; D gene ambiguous. The CDR3 runs to 16 residues. The germline V and J ends were trimmed by 0 bases and 0 bases, with 9 bases remaining between them. CDR1 is DFQATT, CDR2 SNEGSKA, per germline (reference sequence). The CDR3: CSARDRVSSYNSPLHF. Written as DNA, the CDR3 is TGCAGTGCTAGAGACCGCGTGAGCTCCTATAATTCACCCCTCCACTTT.

At least ten counts were recorded for this clonotype. V gene TRBV9 combines with J gene TRBJ2-1; no clear D. V lost 0 bases and J 0 bases, leaving 10 bases between the germline ends. The CDR3 covers 16 residues. CDR1 SGDLS and CDR2 YYNGEE come from the germline V gene. CDR3 sequence (DNA): TGTGCCAGCAGCGTAGCTGGTTCGAGCTCCTACAATGAGCAGTTCTTC. Translation gives CASSVAGSSSYNEQFF.

This clonotype has more than one count but fewer than ten. A much larger clone lies one base from this, so it may be a read error. The rearrangement uses TRBV6-6 and TRBJ2-5; D remains unclear. V lost 5 bases to trimming and J lost 11 bases, with 12 bases between them. This CDR3 is 11 amino acids long. From germline, CDR1 is MNHNY and CDR2 SVGAGI (reference sequence). The CDR3 DNA reads as TGTGCCAGCAGTGGAGTTTTTGAGCAGTACTTC. Amino acid sequence: CASSGVFEQYF.

The sample holds many counts of this clonotype. This chain uses TRBV4-1 with TRBJ2-7; D is uncertain. Trimming stripped 1 base from V and 3 bases from J, with 10 bases between. CDR1 and CDR2 from the germline V gene are MGHRA and YSYEKL. This CDR3 contains 14 residues. The CDR3 bases are TGCGCCAGCAGCCAAGGTGTGGGCAGCTACGAGCAGTACTTC. Translated, it gives CASSQGVGSYEQYF.

The chain has TRBV16 and TRBJ2-7; the D is unclear. This CDR3 is built from 14 residues. Germline V CDR1 and CDR2: KGHSY, FQNENV. The V and J ends lost 3 bases and 2 bases respectively, with 11 bases between them. The CDR3 sequence is CASSHPLVAYEQYF. The CDR3 DNA sequence: TGTGCCAGCAGCCATCCCCTAGTAGCCTACGAGCAGTACTTC.

This clonotype was counted at least ten times. The chain has TRBV27 and TRBJ2-7; possibly TRBD1 or TRBD2 for D (5 bases each). Germline CDR1 reads MNHEY; CDR2 reads SMNVEV (reference sequence). The CDR3 spans 16 residues. V was clipped by 4 bases and J by 4 bases, with 20 bases between them. The chain's CDR3 is CASSSGTASFPYEQYF. CDR3 in DNA: TGTGCCAGCAGTTCGGGGACGGCTAGTTTCCCTTACGAGCAGTACTTC.

This clonotype was seen repeatedly, ten times or more. J is TRBJ2-7 and V is TRBV28; 10 bases agree with TRBD1. From germline, CDR1 is MDHEN and CDR2 SYDVKM. The length of the CDR3 is 14 residues. V lost 5 bases to trimming and J lost 3 bases; unmatched junction nucleotides: 4. In nucleotides, the CDR3 is TGTGCCAGCAGTCTCCGGACAGGGGGCTACGAGCAGTACTTC. This gives the protein CASSLRTGGYEQYF.

This rearrangement joins TRBV5-5 to TRBJ2-2; D is tentatively TRBD1 or TRBD2 (5 bases each). Trimming stripped 0 bases from V and 6 bases from J, with 12 bases between. There are 15 residues in the CDR3. The germline gives CDR1 SGHKS, CDR2 YYEKEE (reference sequence). CDR3 sequence (DNA): TGTGCCAGCAGCTTGGAAAGGGGACGACCCGGGGAGCTGTTTTTT. Protein sequence: CASSLERGRPGELFF.

Only a few counts were recorded for this clonotype. The CDR3 DNA reads TGTGCCAGCACAGTAGCGGGAGAGGCCACAGATACGCAGTATTTT. Its translation: CASTVAGEATDTQYF. This chain uses TRBV7-9 with TRBJ2-3, with 9 bases fitting TRBD2. The V and J ends lost 7 bases and 2 bases, in that order; junction bases with no gene match: 7. Germline CDR1 is SEHNR and CDR2 is FQNEAQ (reference sequence). The CDR3 sequence is 15 residues long.

The rearrangement joins TRBV4-1 to TRBJ1-2; D is unresolved. Trimming cost V 1 base and J 7 bases, with 7 bases left between them. Germline V CDR1 and CDR2: MGHRA, YSYEKL. The CDR3 has 12 amino acids. The CDR3 loop reads CASSQGIRGYTF. The CDR3 DNA reads as TGCGCCAGCAGCCAAGGGATTCGTGGCTACACCTTC.

Ten or more counts support this clonotype. The CDR3 here is CASSSDSSYNEQFF. In DNA, the CDR3 is TGTGCCAGCAGTTCGGACAGCTCCTACAATGAGCAGTTCTTC. V is TRBV12-3 or TRBV12-4 and J is TRBJ2-1; D perhaps matches TRBD1 (6 bases). This CDR3 is built from 14 residues. V was trimmed by 4 bases and J by 0 bases, leaving 7 bases between them.

This clonotype has a count of ten or more. J is TRBJ2-2 and V is TRBV20-1; the D is unclear. The CDR3 contains 16 residues. Trimming took 2 bases from V and 6 from J, leaving 19 bases between them. Germline V gene lookup returns CDR1 DFQATT and CDR2 SNEGSKA (reference sequence). The CDR3 is CSARPLITAAPGELFF. CDR3 coding DNA: TGCAGTGCTAGACCCCTGATAACCGCAGCGCCCGGGGAGCTGTTTTTT.

This rearrangement joins TRBV30 to TRBJ2-2, with 8 bases fitting TRBD1. The CDR3 length is 12 residues. V trimming: 5 bases; J trimming: 6 bases; junction bases outside the gene matches: 2. The germline gives CDR1 GTSNPN, CDR2 SVGIG (reference sequence). CDR3 amino acids: CAWGQGSGELFF. The CDR3 DNA reads TGTGCCTGGGGACAGGGATCCGGGGAGCTGTTTTTT.

The chain has TRBV3-1 and TRBJ2-2; TRBD2 is a possible D gene (6 bases). This CDR3 is built from 16 residues. V was shortened by 3 bases and J by 5 bases, with 16 bases between the two germline ends. The germline gives CDR1 LGHDT, CDR2 YNNKEL (reference sequence). CDR3 sequence (DNA): TGTGCCAGCAGCCAGCAGGGAGGAGCGGGTACCGGGGAGCTGTTTTTT. This codes for CASSQQGGAGTGELFF.

This clonotype has ten or more counts. Germline is not matched at one junction end, which may reflect a read error. V usage is TRBV7-7 and J usage is TRBJ2-5; 12 bases are shared with TRBD2. CDR3 length: 16 residues. Germline V gives CDR1 SSHAT, CDR2 FNYEAQ (reference sequence). CDR3 sequence (DNA): TGTGCTAGCAGCTTGCTAGCGGGGGGGCGTCAAGAGACCCAGTACTTC. Protein: CASSLLAGGRQETQYF.

This clonotype was found a few times. This chain uses TRBV5-5 with TRBJ1-6; D may be TRBD1 (5 bases). CDR1 is SGHKS, CDR2 YYEKEE, per germline (reference sequence). Trimming cost V 4 bases and J 3 bases, with 17 bases left between them. CDR3 length: 17 residues. The CDR3 DNA reads TGTGCCAGCAGCATTGGGGACGGCCCCGTCTATAATTCACCCCTCCACTTT. It codes for CASSIGDGPVYNSPLHF.

The rearrangement joins TRBV13 to TRBJ1-6, with 7 positions matching TRBD1. The ends lost 4 bases at V and 3 bases at J; junction bases unmatched: 18. The CDR3 has 20 residues. The germline gives CDR1 PRHDT, CDR2 FYEKMQ (reference sequence). The CDR3 protein is CASSSYPGQLFWGYNSPLHF. The CDR3 DNA sequence: TGTGCCAGCAGCTCGTATCCGGGACAGCTTTTTTGGGGCTATAATTCACCCCTCCACTTT.

The V call is TRBV12-3 or TRBV12-4, the J call TRBJ2-3; 11 bases align to TRBD2. This CDR3 is 20 amino acids long. J was trimmed by 2 bases and V by 4 bases; bases with no gene match: 17. DNA of the CDR3: TGTGCCAGCAGTTACACCCGGGGGGTAGCGGGGGGGCTTTACACAGATACGCAGTATTTT. It codes for CASSYTRGVAGGLYTDTQYF.

This clonotype was detected a few times. The genes are TRBV4-1 and TRBJ2-1; D might be TRBD2 (6 bases). The CDR3 covers 13 residues. The germline V and J ends were trimmed by 1 base and 10 bases, with 11 bases remaining between them. Germline V gene sequence: CDR1 MGHRA, CDR2 YSYEKL. DNA for the CDR3: TGCGCCAGCAGCCAAGGGGACTTCGGAGAGCAGTTCTTC. Protein product: CASSQGDFGEQFF.

This clonotype was found a few times. DNA of the CDR3: TGTGCCAGCAGTGAAATACGGGACAATCAGCCCCAGCATTTT. The encoded protein is CASSEIRDNQPQHF. This chain joins TRBV2 and TRBJ1-5, with D unresolved. This CDR3 comprises 14 residues. Deletions cut 2 bases from V and 3 bases from J, with 8 bases between. Germline V gene data show CDR1 as SNHLY and CDR2 as FYNNEI.